This TCR beta chain came from a study of cytomegalovirus exposure and HLA in healthy donors (dated by TCRdb to about 2017). Study-wide context: In an earlier analysis of approximately 640 of the donors, under 300 Gb of sequence data and 95 million to 130 million unique TCR beta sequences from 180 million or so T cells were reported. About 310 gigabases of sequencing data and tens of millions of unique TCR sequences were included in an early release covering around 600 HLA-typed donors. Of the 300 to 500 genotyped donors, 70% to 90% were placed in the genetic ancestry cluster associated with self-reported Caucasian donors. The aim of the study was to test whether cataloging public T cell receptors could identify signatures of past pathogen exposure. The study used immunosequencing to profile the T cell repertoires of more than 650 subjects and linked those repertoires to cytomegalovirus serostatus. A separate validation cohort of over 95 different subjects was used in addition to the 666-subject first cohort. The study combined high-throughput TCR immunosequencing, statistical association of individual TCRs with disease status, and machine learning to predict cytomegalovirus infection status. To study patterns of TCR occurrence, a later analysis re-analyzed previously published TCR beta repertoires from just over 650 donors and added high-resolution HLA genotyping. The later analysis used no new phenotypic data to find candidate immune exposures, relying instead on TCR beta sequences and their occurrence across donors. To decide whether each TCR beta V gene segment behaved as functional or pseudogenic, an earlier analysis of several hundred of the donors relied on high-throughput TCR beta sequencing. Donor age, sex, ethnicity and CMV serostatus were collected together with the repertoire data. A later genetic analysis used genome-wide SNP genotypes for about 65% of the roughly 670 donors, treating that subset as a discovery cohort. All discovery cohort repertoires had been generated using a single sequencing platform. HLA typing covered class I and class II loci at four-digit resolution. The number of typed donors differed by locus: about 620-630 for A, B, C, DRB1 and DQB1; 522 for DQA1; approximately 600 for DPA1; and roughly 470 for DPB1. A handful of DR-DQ haplotypes were handled as single units for association and clustering because linkage in the cohort was strong. Among roughly 370 genotyped donors of the cohort, an average of approximately 240,000 unique TCR beta nucleotide sequences were sequenced per donor, roughly 20% of them non-productive.

What the work shows at the level of the full study, not this receptor alone: In an earlier analysis of some 500 of the donors, most TCR beta V segments appeared in productive rearrangements about 87% or about 30% of the time, broadly matching IMGT annotations. In a later analysis, around 15,000 TCR beta sequences were associated with specific HLA alleles at a false discovery rate of 0.05. About 17 rarely observed V segments, including chromosome 9 orphons, were excluded from the earlier analysis of several hundred of the donors because counts were too low. Linkage disequilibrium might explain the correlated functional status among segregating V segments, but an unknown experimental factor could not be ruled out. In this cohort, only TCR beta chains were sequenced, and detectable features were limited by the absence of alpha or paired-chain data. The classifier was reported to diagnose cytomegalovirus status with high specificity and sensitivity in both the original cohort and the validation cohort. Presence/absence analyses assumed roughly uniform sequencing depth across donors, an assumption that may not hold. A further reported finding was that TCR beta sequences accurately predicted the HLA-A and HLA-B alleles for most subjects in the first cohort. In a later analysis, several top co-occurrence clusters were reported to appear linked to parvovirus B19, influenza, CMV and Epstein-Barr virus. According to a later analysis, most CMV-associated TCR beta chains appeared to be HLA-restricted, and the HLA associations seemed to be driven largely by CMV exposure. According to the authors, the approach could potentially be generalized to other disease states and immunological phenotypes. In a later analysis, HLA-associated TCR beta chains were found to be more clonally expanded and to have lower generation probabilities than equally common non-associated chains. Because the 87-base-pair reads could not distinguish some IMGT-functional V segments, including TRBV6-2 and TRBV6-3, those segments were excluded. V-gene and J-gene trimming of TCR beta chains was associated with a missense DCLRE1C variant in a later genetic analysis, and the association was replicated in an independent cohort. Most TCR sequences were seen in very few donors, while some public TCRs were found in many individuals. A later genetic analysis reported fewer N-insertions in productive TCRs among donors in an Asian-associated ancestry cluster than the approximately 700-donor mean. For the cohort, immune exposure information was limited to CMV serostatus. In a later analysis, the rate of TCR association differed among HLA loci, with DRB1 alleles having the most associated TCRs and HLA-C alleles having the fewest. The study listed 150 to 200 TCR beta chains as associated with cytomegalovirus. Assigning TCR associations to individual alleles was difficult when HLA alleles, especially DR and DQ, strongly co-occurred. A cluster of highly shared sequence variants was judged likely to be a technical artifact of the sequencing pipeline. Because HLA typing was missing for some donors at each locus, association tests included only the typed subset. In vitro tests confirmed that three of the cytomegalovirus-associated TCR beta chains recognize cytomegalovirus antigens.

In the case of this clone: It has no known antigen specificity. No quality values exist for individual bases; no much larger clone is one base distant.

The germline ends are 16 bases apart after V is trimmed by 7 bases and J by 1 base. CDR1 and CDR2 are read off the germline V gene as MGHDK and SYGVNS. The CDR3 runs 15 amino acids, cysteine and phenylalanine included. The retained sequence is limited to the CDR3, 45 bases, with the frame set at the first base. The cohort comprised under 700 healthy bone marrow donors. At the time of sampling, every cohort member was nominally healthy, though immune exposures that went unrecorded were likely present. The donor was CMV seronegative and belonged to the group of 352 seronegative cohort members. Each donor provided a peripheral blood sample, and peripheral blood mononuclear cells were used for TCR beta sequencing. Genomic DNA was extracted from the blood cell samples with the Qiagen DNeasy Blood Extraction Kit. Library creation used the immunoSEQ multiplex PCR assay. The multiplex PCR relied on a mix of 60 forward primers for TCR Vbeta segments and 13 reverse primers for TCR Jbeta segments. The CDR3 region of rearranged TCR beta genes was amplified from genomic DNA by a multiplex PCR assay. On the Illumina HiSeq System, the amplified TCR beta libraries were sequenced as 87-base-pair reads. From the authors' description of their analysis: Across the 640 or so repertoires, a later analysis counted 78 million or so unique TCR beta chains, 8.5 million to 12 million of which were shared by at least two donors. A nearest-neighbor algorithm error-corrected the raw reads and collapsed the reads into unique sequences, merging closely related sequences to remove PCR and sequencing errors. Alignment of CDR3 sequences to IMGT reference sequences was used to assign V, D and J gene segments. For a sequence to be retained, at least a six-nucleotide match to both a V gene segment and a J gene segment was required. A rearrangement was called productive if the CDR3 had no stop codons and remained in frame with V and J, and every other rearrangement was called non-productive. Following IMGT convention, CDR3 was defined as the stretch from the second conserved V-encoded cysteine to the conserved J-encoded phenylalanine. The earlier analysis of some 580 of the donors excluded any sequence lacking an unambiguous match to a single V gene segment. In an earlier analysis of several hundred of the donors, V segments were called functional above 56.7% productive rearrangements and were called segregating when the between-donor standard deviation exceeded 5%. A statistical classification framework was developed to diagnose cytomegalovirus status using the catalog of TCR beta chain sequences. In a later analysis, V and J genes were assigned by comparing TCR nucleotide sequences against IMGT/GENE-DB human TR gene sequences. A later analysis assigned CDR3 sequences and most-parsimonious VDJ recombination scenarios with the TCRdist pipeline. In a later analysis, every TCR beta chain was defined by the combination of its CDR3 amino acid sequence and its V-gene family, and reads without a unique V-gene family were dropped. As a way to deal with suspected cross-contamination and a sequencing artifact, a later analysis dropped hundreds of nucleotide sequences that were highly shared and had low generation probability. In a later analysis, a clonal expansion index was calculated for each public chain from normalized within-repertoire ranks of inferred template counts. A later analysis computed generation probabilities with a VDJ recombination model fitted to out-of-frame rearrangements, and checked the results against IGoR. Hypergeometric tests were used in a later analysis to score TCR-TCR, TCR-HLA and TCR-CMV co-occurrence, with a repertoire-size bias correction applied to the TCR pairs. In a later analysis, false discovery rates were estimated by permuting HLA or CMV assignments 20 times. In a later analysis, co-occurring TCRs were grouped using DBSCAN, and TCRdist sequence similarity was added for clustering within HLA-allele-positive subsets. Co-occurrence clustering excluded repertoires with fewer than 30,000 or more than 120,000 public chains, plus five with anomalous nucleotide sharing. TCRdb limited this immuneACCESS table to in-frame rearrangements with V and J called. A share of clones is missing; checked studies link under half to unresolved V genes, and the rest is unexplained. For V, J and clone size, that table is used; D and trimming come from the DNA. The table for this sample lists some 130,000 clones; over 70% of them were counted only once. The ten top clones hold around 7% of the sample.

The source of this sequence is a man younger than 40 in good health and CMV-seronegative. The sequenced material came from PBMCs. The rearranged segments are TRBV25-1 and TRBJ1-1, with the D gene call left open. The nucleotide sequence reads as follows: TGTGCCAGCACCCGCTCAGGCCTTGGGAACACTGAAGCTTTCTTT. Translation gives CASTRSGLGNTEAFF.